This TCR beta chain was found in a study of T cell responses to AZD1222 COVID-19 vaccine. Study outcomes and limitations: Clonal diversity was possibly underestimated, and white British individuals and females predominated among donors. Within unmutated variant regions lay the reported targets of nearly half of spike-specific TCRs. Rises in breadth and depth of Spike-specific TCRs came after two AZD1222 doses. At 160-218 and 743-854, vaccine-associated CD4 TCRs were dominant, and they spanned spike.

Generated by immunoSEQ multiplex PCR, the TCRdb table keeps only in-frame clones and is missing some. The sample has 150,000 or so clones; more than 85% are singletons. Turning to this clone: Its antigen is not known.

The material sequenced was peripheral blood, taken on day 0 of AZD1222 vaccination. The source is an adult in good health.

The CDR3 here is CASSLTGDQPQHF. The DNA for the CDR3 is TGTGCCAGCAGCTTAACAGGGGATCAGCCCCAGCATTTT. The rearrangement links TRBV7-3 to TRBJ1-5, with D maybe TRBD1 (5 bases). V was pared by 0 bases and J by 5 bases, with 5 bases between. There are 13 residues in the CDR3. Germline V lookup: CDR1 SGHTA, CDR2 FQGTGA. The whole variable domain, filled in from reference TRBV7-3 and TRBJ1-5, reads GAGVSQTPSNKVTEKGKYVELRCDPISGHTALYWYRQSLGQGPEFLIYFQGTGAADDSGLPNDRFFAVRPEGSVSTLKIQRTERGDSAVYLCASSLTGDQPQHFGDGTRLSIL.